The rows below give T cell receptor beta chains drawn from one sample of a study of identical twins. TCRdb passed the 5' RACE reads through MiXCR, listing each CDR3 protein once. The sample lists approximately 260,000 distinct CDR3 sequences; approximately 8.3% were seen once. These data also formed part of another study, on yellow fever vaccine responses in identical twins.

What was sequenced was CD8+ T cells sorted from blood. Receptors were obtained from a woman younger than 30 in good health. Both conserved end residues are part of each CDR3. D genes are given only for firm matches. Size is omitted from some rows. Given values are once, few, many or a class for expanded clones.

clone_size: many
j_call: TRBJ2-2
d_call: -
v_call: TRBV14
cdr3_aa: CASSPLGGGGRNTGELFF
cdr3_nt: TGTGCCAGCAGCCCTCTAGGAGGAGGAGGGCGGAACACCGGGGAGCTGTTTTTT

clone_size: -
j_call: TRBJ2-1
d_call: -
v_call: TRBV30
cdr3_aa: CATAADRMGEQFF
cdr3_nt: TGTGCAACAGCCGCGGATAGGATGGGTGAGCAGTTCTTC

clone_size: few
j_call: TRBJ1-2
d_call: TRBD1
v_call: TRBV28
cdr3_aa: CASSLTDRANYGYTF
cdr3_nt: TGTGCCAGCAGTCTAACCGACAGGGCTAACTATGGCTACACCTTC

clone_size: few
j_call: TRBJ2-3
d_call: TRBD2
v_call: TRBV11-2
cdr3_aa: CASSLAQRGPFTDTQYF
cdr3_nt: TGTGCCAGCAGCTTAGCCCAGCGGGGGCCTTTCACAGATACGCAGTATTTT

clone_size: -
j_call: TRBJ1-2
d_call: TRBD1
v_call: TRBV9
cdr3_aa: CASSKQGTNYGYTF
cdr3_nt: TGTGCCAGCAGTAAACAGGGGACTAACTATGGCTACACCTTC

clone_size: -
j_call: TRBJ2-1
d_call: -
v_call: TRBV25-1
cdr3_aa: CASNPTGDFNEQFF
cdr3_nt: TGTGCCAGCAATCCCACGGGAGACTTTAATGAGCAGTTCTTC

clone_size: many
j_call: TRBJ2-2
d_call: -
v_call: TRBV10-3
cdr3_aa: CAISVDEGGGELFF
cdr3_nt: TGTGCCATCAGTGTCGACGAAGGGGGCGGGGAGCTGTTTTTT

clone_size: -
j_call: TRBJ2-1
d_call: TRBD2
v_call: TRBV6-1
cdr3_aa: CASSELVGLAGTNEQFF
cdr3_nt: TGTGCCAGCAGTGAATTAGTAGGGCTAGCGGGGACCAATGAGCAGTTCTTC

clone_size: many
j_call: TRBJ2-7
d_call: -
v_call: TRBV29-1
cdr3_aa: CSAKWGYYEQYF
cdr3_nt: TGCAGCGCCAAATGGGGGTACTACGAGCAGTACTTC

clone_size: -
j_call: TRBJ2-1
d_call: -
v_call: TRBV28
cdr3_aa: CASSFHPQRALNEQFF
cdr3_nt: TGTGCCAGCAGTTTTCATCCGCAGCGGGCCCTCAATGAGCAGTTCTTC

clone_size: many
j_call: TRBJ1-2
d_call: -
v_call: TRBV28
cdr3_aa: CASSPSPLDDGYTF
cdr3_nt: TGTGCCAGCAGTCCCTCCCCCTTGGATGATGGCTACACCTTC

clone_size: many
j_call: TRBJ2-5
d_call: -
v_call: TRBV12-3/TRBV12-4
cdr3_aa: CASSSGETQYF
cdr3_nt: TGTGCCAGCAGTTCCGGTGAGACCCAGTACTTC

clone_size: -
j_call: TRBJ2-7
d_call: -
v_call: TRBV27
cdr3_aa: CASSLSGFDEQYF
cdr3_nt: TGTGCCAGCAGTTTATCGGGTTTTGACGAGCAGTACTTC

clone_size: few
j_call: TRBJ2-5
d_call: -
v_call: TRBV5-6
cdr3_aa: CASRSWQFTNQETQYF
cdr3_nt: TGTGCCAGCAGATCTTGGCAGTTCACAAACCAAGAGACCCAGTACTTC

clone_size: few
j_call: TRBJ2-2
d_call: -
v_call: TRBV3-1
cdr3_aa: CASSQESGLLNTGELFF
cdr3_nt: TGTGCCAGCAGCCAAGAATCCGGGCTATTGAACACCGGGGAGCTGTTTTTT

clone_size: -
j_call: TRBJ2-1
d_call: -
v_call: TRBV15
cdr3_aa: CAAPRLAHYNEQFF
cdr3_nt: TGTGCCGCCCCCCGGCTAGCGCACTACAATGAGCAGTTCTTC

clone_size: few
j_call: TRBJ2-1
d_call: TRBD2
v_call: TRBV9
cdr3_aa: CASSGSGGAGNEQFF
cdr3_nt: TGTGCCAGCAGTGGTAGCGGGGGGGCCGGCAATGAGCAGTTCTTC

clone_size: -
j_call: TRBJ2-5
d_call: TRBD1
v_call: TRBV20-1
cdr3_aa: CSPQRDRGETQYF
cdr3_nt: TGCAGTCCTCAGCGCGACAGGGGCGAGACCCAGTACTTC

clone_size: few
j_call: TRBJ2-7
d_call: -
v_call: TRBV12-3/TRBV12-4
cdr3_aa: CASSLEYSSYEQYF
cdr3_nt: TGTGCCAGCAGTTTAGAATATTCCTCCTACGAGCAGTACTTC

clone_size: few
j_call: TRBJ1-1
d_call: -
v_call: TRBV6-1
cdr3_aa: CASSGGRGRLNTEAFF
cdr3_nt: TGTGCCAGCAGTGGAGGGAGGGGCAGATTGAACACTGAAGCTTTCTTT

clone_size: -
j_call: TRBJ2-1
d_call: TRBD1
v_call: TRBV27
cdr3_aa: CASRGTGFYNEQFF
cdr3_nt: TGTGCCAGCAGGGGGACAGGGTTCTACAATGAGCAGTTCTTC

clone_size: -
j_call: TRBJ2-5
d_call: -
v_call: TRBV25-1
cdr3_aa: CASSELVGGQETQYF
cdr3_nt: TGTGCCAGCAGTGAATTAGTTGGTGGACAAGAGACCCAGTACTTC

clone_size: few
j_call: TRBJ2-1
d_call: TRBD2
v_call: TRBV20-1
cdr3_aa: CSAPGGEGVWSLSSYNEQFF
cdr3_nt: TGCAGTGCCCCGGGGGGTGAGGGCGTTTGGTCATTAAGCTCCTACAATGAGCAGTTCTTC

clone_size: few
j_call: TRBJ2-1
d_call: TRBD2
v_call: TRBV6-4
cdr3_aa: CASSASSGGDYNEQFF
cdr3_nt: TGTGCCAGCAGTGCTTCTAGCGGGGGGGACTACAATGAGCAGTTCTTC

clone_size: few
j_call: TRBJ2-4
d_call: -
v_call: TRBV2
cdr3_aa: CASLLQAEGGNIQYF
cdr3_nt: TGTGCCAGCTTACTTCAGGCGGAGGGAGGAAACATTCAGTACTTC

clone_size: many
j_call: TRBJ2-5
d_call: -
v_call: TRBV25-1
cdr3_aa: CASSDSREWETQYF
cdr3_nt: TGTGCCAGCAGTGATTCCAGGGAATGGGAGACCCAGTACTTC

clone_size: -
j_call: TRBJ2-3
d_call: -
v_call: TRBV25-1
cdr3_aa: CASRQSSTDTQYF
cdr3_nt: TGTGCCAGCCGACAGAGTAGCACAGATACGCAGTATTTT

clone_size: many
j_call: TRBJ2-2
d_call: -
v_call: TRBV20-1
cdr3_aa: CSARGLNTGELFF
cdr3_nt: TGCAGTGCTAGAGGACTTAACACCGGGGAGCTGTTTTTT

clone_size: few
j_call: TRBJ2-1
d_call: -
v_call: TRBV15
cdr3_aa: CATSESPGNEQFF
cdr3_nt: TGTGCCACCAGTGAAAGCCCCGGGAATGAGCAGTTCTTC

clone_size: few
j_call: TRBJ2-2
d_call: -
v_call: TRBV11-2
cdr3_aa: CASSLRVRHGELFF
cdr3_nt: TGTGCCAGCAGCTTGAGGGTTCGGCACGGGGAGCTGTTTTTT

clone_size: few
j_call: TRBJ2-1
d_call: TRBD1
v_call: TRBV19
cdr3_aa: CATWTGGGYNEQFF
cdr3_nt: TGTGCCACCTGGACAGGGGGCGGCTACAATGAGCAGTTCTTC

clone_size: many
j_call: TRBJ2-7
d_call: -
v_call: TRBV9
cdr3_aa: CASSVGGSYEQYF
cdr3_nt: TGTGCCAGCAGCGTAGGTGGCTCCTACGAGCAGTACTTC

clone_size: -
j_call: TRBJ2-3
d_call: -
v_call: TRBV5-1
cdr3_aa: CASSLTFGDTQYF
cdr3_nt: TGCGCCAGCAGCTTGACCTTTGGAGATACGCAGTATTTT

clone_size: many
j_call: TRBJ2-1
d_call: -
v_call: TRBV7-2
cdr3_aa: CASSLKQMYNEQFF
cdr3_nt: TGTGCCAGCAGCTTAAAACAGATGTACAATGAGCAGTTCTTC

clone_size: many
j_call: TRBJ2-7
d_call: -
v_call: TRBV21-1
cdr3_aa: CASSKVGTGLLHEQYF
cdr3_nt: TGTGCCAGCAGCAAAGTCGGGACAGGTTTACTCCACGAGCAGTACTTC

clone_size: -
j_call: TRBJ2-1
d_call: -
v_call: TRBV27
cdr3_aa: CASTINQGTEQFF
cdr3_nt: TGTGCCAGCACTATTAATCAGGGGACTGAGCAGTTCTTC

clone_size: -
j_call: TRBJ2-1
d_call: -
v_call: TRBV24-1
cdr3_aa: CATSDLVYNEQFF
cdr3_nt: TGTGCTACCAGTGATTTGGTTTACAATGAGCAGTTCTTC

clone_size: -
j_call: TRBJ2-3
d_call: -
v_call: TRBV19
cdr3_aa: CASRRGSGPDTQYF
cdr3_nt: TGTGCCAGTAGGAGGGGATCGGGTCCAGATACGCAGTATTTT

clone_size: many
j_call: TRBJ1-1
d_call: -
v_call: TRBV7-9
cdr3_aa: CASSGGDTEAFF
cdr3_nt: TGTGCCAGCAGCGGGGGTGACACTGAAGCTTTCTTT

clone_size: -
j_call: TRBJ2-3
d_call: TRBD2
v_call: TRBV10-1
cdr3_aa: CASSGLSGRNLGPDTQYF
cdr3_nt: TGCGCCAGCAGTGGGCTTAGCGGGAGAAATTTGGGTCCAGATACGCAGTATTTT

clone_size: many
j_call: TRBJ1-1
d_call: -
v_call: TRBV12-3/TRBV12-4
cdr3_aa: CATAGKPYEAFF
cdr3_nt: TGTGCCACCGCAGGAAAACCCTATGAAGCTTTCTTT

clone_size: few
j_call: TRBJ2-7
d_call: -
v_call: TRBV27
cdr3_aa: CASSLIPAYYEQYF
cdr3_nt: TGTGCCAGCAGCCTCATTCCCGCCTACTACGAGCAGTACTTC

clone_size: few
j_call: TRBJ2-5
d_call: -
v_call: TRBV4-1
cdr3_aa: CASSQGTGFEETQYF
cdr3_nt: TGCGCCAGCAGCCAGGGGACTGGCTTTGAAGAGACCCAGTACTTC

clone_size: few
j_call: TRBJ1-2
d_call: -
v_call: TRBV2
cdr3_aa: CASNEGGPQITF
cdr3_nt: TGTGCCAGCAATGAAGGAGGCCCTCAAATCACCTTC

clone_size: -
j_call: TRBJ2-1
d_call: -
v_call: TRBV7-9
cdr3_aa: CASQKGRIKPNNEQFF
cdr3_nt: TGTGCCAGCCAAAAGGGGCGGATCAAACCGAACAATGAGCAGTTCTTC

clone_size: -
j_call: TRBJ2-5
d_call: -
v_call: TRBV7-2
cdr3_aa: CASSLAQLGGETQYF
cdr3_nt: TGTGCCAGCAGCTTAGCGCAGCTGGGTGGAGAGACCCAGTACTTC

clone_size: few
j_call: TRBJ2-5
d_call: TRBD1
v_call: TRBV6-1
cdr3_aa: CASSTSGQGEETQYF
cdr3_nt: TGTGCCAGCAGCACCTCGGGGCAGGGGGAAGAGACCCAGTACTTC